The source of this T cell receptor (beta chain) is a study of CD8+ T cells in alopecia areata. Overall study: The study gave treated patients oral tofacitinib at 5 to 10 mg twice daily. Tofacitinib administration persisted for 6 to 18 months, succeeded by 6 months off drug. Whole-study findings and limits: Relative to normal scalp, lesional scalp, especially alopecia totalis/universalis, showed higher clonality.

Extracted from the samples, RNA was reverse transcribed into cDNA to serve as the sequencing template. Profiled with immunoSEQ multiplex PCR; TCRdb holds only in-frame clones, not every one. Of over 150,000 clones in the sample, about 48% were seen once. Worth noting for this clone: Its target is not known.

Treatment given: oral pan-JAK inhibitor, 5-10 mg twice daily. Patients with alopecia areata provided lesional scalp punch biopsies as well as peripheral blood. The CDR3 sequence is 15 residues long. Trimming removed 3 bases from V and 6 bases from J; junction bases left unmatched: 10. Germline CDR1 is SGHAT and CDR2 is FQNNGV. The sequence was obtained from a human donor with alopecia areata. V is TRBV11-2 and J is TRBJ2-7; 8 bases align to TRBD1. The sample in question was CD8+ T cells sorted from blood, obtained at week 24, from a patient treated with tofacitinib. The CDR3 region is CASSFIGQGRGEQYF. The CDR3 nucleotides are TGTGCCAGCAGCTTCATAGGACAGGGTAGAGGCGAGCAGTACTTC.